There are a few counts of the clone carrying this TCR beta chain. As yet, its antigen is unknown. TCRdb re-derived calls from the 5' RACE reads in MiXCR, one entry per CDR3 protein. The profile covers over 25,000 distinct CDR3 sequences, with roughly 26% appearing a single time and 3.5% to 4% taken by the ten largest. Regarding the study as a whole: The TCR gene usage of tumor memory CD4+ T cells clustered together with blood and lymph node memory CD4+ cells and with lymph node naive CD4+ cells.

Naive CD4+ T cells were purified with Tregs depleted by CD25. The TCR originated in a female donor with breast cancer. Sample: naive CD4+ T cells sorted from a lymph node. Indicated subset: naive CD4+ T cells, CD4+CD45RA+CD25-.

The CDR3: CASSQVEGEGEQYF. The CDR3 DNA reads as TGCGCCAGCAGCCAAGTAGAAGGGGAGGGCGAGCAGTACTTC. The genes are TRBV4-1 and TRBJ2-7; 7 bases fit TRBD2. Per the germline V gene, CDR1 is MGHRA and CDR2 is YSYEKL. This CDR3 contains 14 residues. J was trimmed by 6 bases and V by 1 base; bases with no gene match: 6.